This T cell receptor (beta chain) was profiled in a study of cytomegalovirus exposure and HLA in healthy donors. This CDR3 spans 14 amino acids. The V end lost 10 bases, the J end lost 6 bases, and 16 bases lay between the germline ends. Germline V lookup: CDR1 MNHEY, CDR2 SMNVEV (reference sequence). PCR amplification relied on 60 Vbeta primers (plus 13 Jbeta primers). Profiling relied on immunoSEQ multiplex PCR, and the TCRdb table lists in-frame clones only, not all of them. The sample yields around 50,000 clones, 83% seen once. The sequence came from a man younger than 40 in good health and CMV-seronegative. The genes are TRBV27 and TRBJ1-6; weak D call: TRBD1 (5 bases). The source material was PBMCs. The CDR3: CAIRGRAGNSPLHF. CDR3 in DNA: TGTGCCATTCGGGGGAGGGCCGGTAATTCACCCCTCCACTTT.